The present T cell receptor beta chain was sequenced within a study of OX40 agonist ivuxolimab in advanced cancers. Looking at the study overall: Ivuxolimab was an agonistic, fully human IgG2 monoclonal antibody directed against OX40 (CD134), a costimulatory receptor. Intravenous ivuxolimab was administered to patients every 2 weeks at six dose levels: 0.01, 0.1, 0.3, 1.5, 3 and 10 mg/kg. Of the 50 to 55 dose-escalation patients, hepatocellular carcinoma was present in roughly 19, melanoma in roughly 15, renal cell carcinoma in 9 and head and neck cancer in 9. The dose-escalation cohort was around 84% male with a mean age of around 64 years, ranging from roughly 23 to 79. Patients were allowed to have had prior anti-PD-1, anti-PD-L1 or anti-CTLA-4 therapy, and 30% to 40% of the dose-escalation patients had previously received checkpoint inhibitors. Partial responses occurred in three dose-escalation patients: two with cutaneous melanoma and one with hepatocellular carcinoma. The purpose of peripheral TCRbeta sequencing was to test whether ivuxolimab changed TCR sequence diversity and led to clonal T-cell expansion. The paper covers the monotherapy dose-escalation part of the phase I ivuxolimab trial, which included N of about 56 patients.

Broader findings and caveats from the paper: On average, CD8+ T cells showed more expanded clones than CD4+ T cells after ivuxolimab. Low levels of normalized T-cell clonal expansion were also seen in some nonresponding patients. In partial responders in the 0.1-3.0 mg/kg groups, normalized peripheral clonal expansion was found to be among the lowest, especially among CD8+ T cells. Clonal expansion of both CD4+ and CD8+ blood T cells was observed from baseline to week 6 at doses 0.1 to 3.0 mg/kg. Which antigens the clonally expanded peripheral T cells were specific for was not determined.

Genomic DNA was isolated from the sorted cells so that the TCRbeta CDR3 region could be sequenced. TCRbeta CDR3 regions were sequenced using the immunoSEQ Assay. The table was pulled from immuneACCESS by TCRdb, which kept in-frame rearrangements only. Such tables lose some clones; where checked, under half of the loss comes from unresolved V genes, and the rest has no known cause. This sample has 40,000 to 55,000 clones in its table, and 80% to 85% of those were observed once. The top ten clonotypes cover less than 25% of the sample. CDR1 and CDR2 were assigned from the germline V gene as LGHNA and YNFKEQ. The trim is 6 bases for V and 1 base for J, with a gap of 12 bases between the germline ends. The CDR3, from cysteine to phenylalanine, totals 15 residues. The retained sequence is limited to the CDR3, 45 bases, with the frame set at the first base. Patients with a history of autoimmune disease or receiving systemic immunosuppression were excluded from the trial. In every dose cohort, peripheral blood was drawn for TCR sequencing at baseline, cycle 4 day 1, and cycle 7 day 1. The samples were taken from a phase I, first-in-human, multicenter, open-label dose-escalation trial of ivuxolimab. Adults with locally advanced or metastatic head and neck squamous cell, hepatocellular, melanoma or renal cell carcinoma were enrolled in the trial. Before TCR sequencing, CD4+ and CD8+ T cells were separately sorted from peripheral blood.

This clone occurred once. Its antigen remains undetermined. Within one base of it there is no much larger clone, and no base qualities were kept. The clonotype comes from an adult with an advanced solid tumor such as melanoma, head and neck, liver or kidney cancer. Rearrangement joined TRBV4-2 to TRBJ2-2; the D gene cannot be resolved reliably. Sequences were derived from CD4+ or CD8+ T cells sorted from blood, sampled in a trial of the OX40 agonist ivuxolimab. At the DNA level, the sequence is TGTGCCAGCAGTCCCGGTCTTTTGAACACCGGGGAGCTGTTTTTT. Its translation is CASSPGLLNTGELFF.